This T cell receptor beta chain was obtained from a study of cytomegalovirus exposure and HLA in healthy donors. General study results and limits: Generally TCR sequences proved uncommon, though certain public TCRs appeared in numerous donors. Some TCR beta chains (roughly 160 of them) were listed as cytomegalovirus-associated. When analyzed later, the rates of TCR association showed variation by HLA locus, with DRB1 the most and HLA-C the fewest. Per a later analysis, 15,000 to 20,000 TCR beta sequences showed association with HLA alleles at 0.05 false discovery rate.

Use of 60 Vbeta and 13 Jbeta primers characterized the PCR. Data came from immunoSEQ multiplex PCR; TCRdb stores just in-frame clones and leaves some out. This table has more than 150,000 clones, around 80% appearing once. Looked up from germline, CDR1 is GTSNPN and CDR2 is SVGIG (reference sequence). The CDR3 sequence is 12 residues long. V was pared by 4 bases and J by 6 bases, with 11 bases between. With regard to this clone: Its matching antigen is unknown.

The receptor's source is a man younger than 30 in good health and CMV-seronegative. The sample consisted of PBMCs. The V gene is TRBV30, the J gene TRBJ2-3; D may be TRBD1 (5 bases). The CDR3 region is CAWTQARDTQYF. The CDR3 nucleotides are TGTGCCTGGACACAGGCGAGGGATACGCAGTATTTT.